The 29 T cell receptor beta chains given below trace back to one sample, sequenced in a study of OX40 agonist ivuxolimab in advanced cancers. This table comes from immunoSEQ multiplex PCR, and its TCRdb copy is limited to in-frame clones, with some not included. The sample comprises tens of thousands of clones, more than 90% of which are singletons, and 0.35% to 0.45% rests with the top ten. Here the sequenced sample was CD4+ or CD8+ T cells sorted from blood, taken in a trial of the OX40 agonist ivuxolimab. These TCRs come from an adult with an advanced solid tumor such as melanoma, head and neck, liver or kidney cancer.

The count of this clone is one. The chain combines TRBV27 with TRBJ1-2, with D possibly matching TRBD1 (5 bases). CDR1 is MNHEY, CDR2 SMNVEV, per germline (reference sequence). CDR3 length equals 14 residues. Trimming pared 2 bases from V and 2 bases from J, leaving 9 bases between. The CDR3 protein is CASSLRGLNYGYTF. Written as DNA, the CDR3 is TGTGCCAGCAGTTTAAGGGGTTTGAACTATGGCTACACCTTC.

The chain employs TRBV28 and TRBJ2-5, with TRBD2 identical over 9 bases. Per germline, CDR1 MDHEN and CDR2 SYDVKM. V shed 1 base and J 0 bases; nucleotides not matched to a gene: 3. The CDR3 has 16 residues. The CDR3 protein is CASSLSAGGNQETQYF. The CDR3 nucleotides are TGTGCCAGCAGTTTATCGGCGGGAGGGAACCAAGAGACCCAGTACTTC.

This chain connects TRBV15 to TRBJ2-6; the D gene is possibly TRBD1 (5 bases). Trimming pared 0 bases from V and 4 bases from J, leaving 7 bases between. Per the germline V gene, CDR1 is LNHNV and CDR2 is YYDKDF (reference sequence). The CDR3 is 15 amino acids. This CDR3 is CATSRDPGGANVLTF. The CDR3 coding sequence is TGTGCCACCAGCAGAGATCCAGGGGGGGCCAACGTCCTGACTTTC.

This clone was picked up one time. The chain recombines TRBV6-5 with TRBJ2-1; the D is unclear. V was shortened by 6 bases and J by 8 bases, with 11 bases between the two germline ends. Germline loops: CDR1 MNHEY, CDR2 SVGAGI. CDR3 length: 12 amino acids. The CDR3 sequence is CASRRTGDEQFF. The CDR3 nucleotides are TGTGCCAGCAGGCGCACTGGTGATGAGCAGTTCTTC.

The J gene is TRBJ1-6, the V gene TRBV6-5; possible D gene TRBD1, 5 bases. Germline CDR1 and CDR2: MNHEY and SVGAGI. V lost 6 bases, J lost 7 bases, and 16 bases lay in between. The CDR3 has 15 residues. The CDR3 nucleotides read TGTGCCAGCAGGCGGACAAGGGACCCCAATTCACCCCTCCACTTT. It yields the protein CASRRTRDPNSPLHF.

The V gene is TRBV6-6, the J gene TRBJ1-4; the D gene is possibly TRBD1 (5 bases). The ends were cut back, 5 bases at V and 7 bases at J, with 14 bases in the middle. Germline CDR1 is MNHNY and CDR2 is SVGAGI (reference sequence). The CDR3 extends over 14 amino acids. The DNA for the CDR3 is TGTGCCAGCAGTACCGGGACGGCCTTTGAAAAACTGTTTTTT. This translates into CASSTGTAFEKLFF.

Turning to this clone: The sample carries other DNA sequences with the same CDR3. The V gene is TRBV5-1, the J gene TRBJ2-5, with a tentative D call TRBD1 (6 bases). Germline values: CDR1 SGHRS, CDR2 YFSETQ. Between the trimmed V and J ends, which lost 4 bases and 2 bases, there was a span of 15 bases. The CDR3 runs to 15 residues. CDR3 DNA sequence: TGCGCCAGCAGCGAAGTCGGGACACCACAAGAGACCCAGTACTTC. Its protein product is CASSEVGTPQETQYF.

This clone appeared a few times. As DNA, the CDR3 is TGTGCCAGTAGTATATCTAGGGCCCAGCCCCAGCATTTT. It codes for CASSISRAQPQHF. The gene calls are TRBV19 and TRBJ1-5; D not resolved. The germline gives CDR1 LNHDA, CDR2 SQIVND (reference sequence). V lost 2 bases to trimming and J lost 7 bases, with 9 bases between them. The CDR3 contains 13 residues.

V is TRBV6-5 and J is TRBJ2-5; TRBD2 matches at 7 bases. There are 14 residues in the CDR3. V shed 10 bases and J 2 bases; nucleotides not matched to a gene: 10. Germline V gene data show CDR1 as MNHEY and CDR2 as SVGAGI. The CDR3 bases are TGTGCCACTCGGCCGGGACTAACACAAGAGACCCAGTACTTC. It encodes CATRPGLTQETQYF.

The sample holds one count of this clone. This chain uses TRBV18 with TRBJ1-2; no firm D call. The V gene lost 0 bases and the J gene lost 2 bases, with 7 bases spanning the gap. Germline-derived CDR1 and CDR2 are KGHSH and LQKENI. The CDR3 runs to 14 residues. The CDR3 reads CASSPPAENYGYTF. Written as DNA, the CDR3 is TGTGCCAGCTCACCACCCGCCGAAAACTATGGCTACACCTTC.

This clone was counted once. The rearrangement joins TRBV5-1 to TRBJ2-7; D possibly uses TRBD1 or TRBD2 (6 bases each). V dropped 0 bases and J dropped 7 bases, with 17 bases sitting between them. The CDR3 sequence is 15 residues long. Looked up from germline, CDR1 is SGHRS and CDR2 is YFSETQ. DNA for the CDR3: TGCGCCAGCAGCTTGGATGTCAGGGGCGCGGGGGAGCAGTACTTC. This sequence encodes CASSLDVRGAGEQYF.

The V call is TRBV7-2, the J call TRBJ1-5, with TRBD1 matching 8 bases. Germline CDR1 is SGHTA and CDR2 is FQGNSA. This CDR3 is built from 13 residues. V shed 7 bases, J shed 7 bases, and the junction held 6 bases outside the gene matches. CDR3 in DNA: TGTGCCAGCACTTGGGACAGGATGCAGCCCCAGCATTTT. Protein sequence: CASTWDRMQPQHF.

This chain joins TRBV15 and TRBJ2-7; D remains ambiguous. CDR1 and CDR2 from the germline V gene are LNHNV and YYDKDF (reference sequence). The CDR3 is made up of 16 amino acids. The V gene lost 0 bases and the J gene lost 5 bases, with 17 bases spanning the gap. CDR3 sequence: CATSRDWSNRPHEQYF. As DNA, the CDR3 is TGTGCCACCAGCAGAGATTGGAGCAACCGCCCCCACGAGCAGTACTTC.

The rearrangement uses TRBV19 and TRBJ1-4, with 9 bases identical to TRBD1. Trimming at V came to 8 bases and at J to 2 bases, leaving 12 bases not matched to a gene. The germline V gene has CDR1 LNHDA and CDR2 SQIVND (reference sequence). The CDR3 extends over 17 amino acids. The CDR3 nucleotides are TGTGCCAGTTCTCCCGGGACAGGGAATTTGACTAATGAAAAACTGTTTTTT. The encoded protein is CASSPGTGNLTNEKLFF.

This chain uses TRBV7-2 with TRBJ2-3; TRBD2 might be the D (6 bases). Germline CDR1 and CDR2: SGHTA and FQGNSA. V lost 4 bases to trimming and J lost 1 base, with 15 bases between them. The CDR3 consists of 16 residues. The CDR3 reads CASSSGDLGGTDTQYF. In DNA, the CDR3 is TGTGCCAGCAGCTCCGGGGACTTGGGGGGCACAGATACGCAGTATTTT.

This chain links TRBV10-2 with TRBJ1-5, with 7 positions matching TRBD1. The CDR3 has 14 amino acids. Trimming cost V 2 bases and J 3 bases; bases outside gene matches: 1. The V gene's germline CDR1 is WSHSY and CDR2 SAAADI. DNA of the CDR3: TGCGCCAGCAGTGAGGACAGGGACAATCAGCCCCAGCATTTT. Its protein product is CASSEDRDNQPQHF.

V and J are TRBV30 and TRBJ2-2, with D possibly being TRBD1 or TRBD2 (5 bases each). This CDR3 contains 15 residues. Trimming removed 2 bases at V and 0 bases at J, with 10 bases between. Germline V gene data show CDR1 as GTSNPN and CDR2 as SVGIG (reference sequence). Here the CDR3 DNA reads TGTGCCTGGAGTACCGGGGCCGCGAACACCGGGGAGCTGTTTTTT. It translates to CAWSTGAANTGELFF. Full variable domain (outside the CDR3, taken from reference TRBV30 and TRBJ2-2): SQTIHQWPATLVQPVGSPLSLECTVEGTSNPNLYWYRQAAGRGLQLLFYSVGIGQISSEVPQNLSASRPQDRQFILSSKKLLLSDSGFYLCAWSTGAANTGELFFGEGSRLTVL.

The chain carries TRBV27 and TRBJ1-1; 10 nucleotides align to TRBD1. The CDR3 runs to 16 residues. Germline lookup yields CDR1 MNHEY and CDR2 SMNVEV (reference sequence). The trim removed 0 bases at V and 6 bases at J, leaving 7 bases unmatched. CDR3 sequence reads: CASSLSRDRGSPEAFF. The CDR3 DNA is TGTGCCAGCAGTTTATCCCGGGACAGGGGAAGCCCTGAAGCTTTCTTT.

This clone has only one observation. The chain recombines TRBV6-6 with TRBJ1-5; D possibly corresponds to TRBD1 (5 bases). The CDR3 is 13 residues long. Germline V gives CDR1 MNHNY, CDR2 SVGAGI (reference sequence). Trimming took off 4 bases at V and 3 bases at J, with 7 bases between the two ends. In DNA form, the CDR3 reads TGTGCCAGCAGTTCCAGGGTCAATCAGCCCCAGCATTTT. Its protein is CASSSRVNQPQHF.

This chain uses TRBV19 with TRBJ1-2; D gene ambiguous. The germline V gene encodes CDR1 LNHDA and CDR2 SQIVND (reference sequence). With 6 bases removed from V and 5 bases from J, the gap between germline ends came to 19 bases. This CDR3 is built from 15 residues. In nucleotides, the CDR3 is TGTGCCAGTAGCCCCAACGACCCCGGGGATTATGGCTACACCTTC. Protein: CASSPNDPGDYGYTF.

V gene TRBV6-6 combines with J gene TRBJ2-1, with D unclear. V lost 0 bases and J lost 8, with 8 bases in between. The CDR3 totals 13 residues. Germline assignment: CDR1 MNHNY and CDR2 SVGAGI (reference sequence). The CDR3: CASSYSRWHEQFF. For the CDR3, the DNA is TGTGCCAGCAGTTACTCTCGCTGGCATGAGCAGTTCTTC.

The chain joins TRBV28 to TRBJ2-5; 9 nucleotides match TRBD1. The end of the DNA fits TRBJ2-7 better, so the J call may be wrong. From germline, CDR1 is MDHEN and CDR2 SYDVKM. The CDR3 extends over 16 amino acids. The CDR3 sequence is CASSASPGQGPYEQYF. CDR3 nucleotide sequence: TGTGCCAGCAGTGCGAGTCCGGGACAGGGCCCCTACGAGCAGTACTTC.

V is TRBV4-3 and J is TRBJ2-3; D gene unclear. Germline V lookup: CDR1 LGHNA, CDR2 YSLEER. The ends were cut back, 1 base at V and 5 bases at J, with 16 bases in the middle. This CDR3 is built from 16 residues. The CDR3 bases are TGCGCCAGCAGCCAAGGTCTAGGTCCCCCCCAAGATACGCAGTATTTT. The encoded protein is CASSQGLGPPQDTQYF.

The chain recombines TRBV5-1 with TRBJ2-1, with D tentatively TRBD2 (8 bases). This CDR3 has 14 amino acids. Germline loops: CDR1 SGHRS, CDR2 YFSETQ. Between the trimmed V and J ends, which lost 4 bases and 6 bases, there was a span of 14 bases. The CDR3 DNA sequence: TGCGCCAGCAGCCCGGGGGGGGACAGCAATGAGCAGTTCTTC. It codes for CASSPGGDSNEQFF. The variable domain in full, with the rest retrieved from reference TRBV5-1 and TRBJ2-1, is KAGVTQTPRYLIKTRGQQVTLSCSPISGHRSVSWYQQTPGQGLQFLFEYFSETQRNKGNFPGRFSGRQFSNSRSEMNVSTLELGDSALYLCASSPGGDSNEQFFGPGTRLTVL.

The rearrangement links TRBV9 to TRBJ1-2, with 7 bases aligning to TRBD1. The J segment lost 4 bases and the V segment lost 3 bases, leaving 15 bases of the junction unmatched. CDR1 and CDR2 from the germline V gene are SGDLS and YYNGEE. There are 17 residues in the CDR3. Here the CDR3 reads CASSGGQVFPFTYGYTF. In nucleotides, the CDR3 is TGTGCCAGCAGCGGCGGACAGGTGTTCCCCTTCACCTATGGCTACACCTTC.

The table lists this clone with a count of one. The rearrangement joins TRBV28 to TRBJ1-2, with D possibly being TRBD1 (5 bases). The CDR3 has 15 amino acids. V dropped 4 bases and J dropped 2 bases, with 14 bases sitting between them. Germline V gene lookup returns CDR1 MDHEN and CDR2 SYDVKM. CDR3 amino acids: CASSSPRGTNYGYTF. The CDR3 region has the DNA TGTGCCAGCAGTTCCCCGCGGGGGACCAACTATGGCTACACCTTC.

The chain is built from TRBV5-1 and TRBJ2-6; a weak D match, TRBD1 (5 bases). Germline V gene data show CDR1 as SGHRS and CDR2 as YFSETQ. The CDR3 has 14 residues. Trimming shortened V by 4 bases and J by 2 bases, and 7 bases separated the two germline ends. CDR3 sequence: CASSQDTGANVLTF. The CDR3, as DNA: TGCGCCAGCAGCCAGGACACTGGGGCCAACGTCCTGACTTTC.

This clone is a singleton in its sample. V and J are TRBV6-4 and TRBJ2-3; no clear D. This CDR3 comprises 12 residues. V was shortened by 4 bases and J by 6 bases, with 8 bases between the two germline ends. Looked up from germline, CDR1 is MRHNA and CDR2 is SNTAGT. In nucleotides, the CDR3 is TGTGCCAGCAGTGGGCCCGGGGATACGCAGTATTTT. Amino acids: CASSGPGDTQYF.

The chain employs TRBV5-1 and TRBJ2-1, with D unresolved. This CDR3 contains 14 residues. Germline V gene lookup returns CDR1 SGHRS and CDR2 YFSETQ. Deletions cut 1 base from V and 3 bases from J, with 8 bases between. CDR3 coding DNA: TGCGCCAGCAGCTTGTATCCAGACTACAATGAGCAGTTCTTC. It codes for CASSLYPDYNEQFF.